Below, 15 T cell receptor beta chains from the same sample are listed, as sequenced in a study of shared clonotypes between healthy human individuals. Some clones are missing from TCRdb's copy, which holds only in-frame ones; the method was immunoSEQ multiplex PCR. The table has 470,000 or so clones, roughly 80% seen once. Sample: PBMCs. Receptor source: a woman aged 40-49 years in good health. Some clones in this sample may be carry-over from other donors' samples.

This clone showed up just once. For the CDR3, the DNA is TGCGCCAGCACCCCCCTTGGAGACAGGCGGCAGAGATTGAACACTGAAGCTTTCTTT. Its protein product is CASTPLGDRRQRLNTEAFF. The V gene is TRBV23-1, the J gene TRBJ1-1; D possibly corresponds to TRBD1 (6 bases). TRBV23-1 is annotated as an ORF whose role is uncertain. V gave up 7 bases and J gave up 0 bases, with 27 bases separating them. The CDR3 sequence is 19 residues long.

The chain is built from TRBV4-1 and TRBJ2-7; no definite D call. V lost 5 bases and J lost 7, with 21 bases in between. CDR1 and CDR2 from the germline V gene are MGHRA and YSYEKL. This CDR3 is 15 amino acids long. CDR3 sequence: CASSFRAGIVGEQYF. CDR3 DNA: TGCGCCAGCAGCTTCCGGGCCGGCATTGTAGGGGAGCAGTACTTC.

The sample holds one count of this clone. V is TRBV5-1 and J is TRBJ2-7; D not resolved. V lost 2 bases, J lost 6 bases, and 12 bases lay in between. The V gene's germline CDR1 is SGHRS and CDR2 YFSETQ. The CDR3 has 13 amino acids. CDR3 region: CASSLDTAGEQYF. The CDR3 DNA sequence: TGCGCCAGCAGCTTAGACACCGCCGGCGAGCAGTACTTC. Filled out from reference TRBV5-1 and TRBJ2-7, the complete variable domain reads KAGVTQTPRYLIKTRGQQVTLSCSPISGHRSVSWYQQTPGQGLQFLFEYFSETQRNKGNFPGRFSGRQFSNSRSEMNVSTLELGDSALYLCASSLDTAGEQYFGPGTRLTVT.

The J gene is TRBJ1-2, the V gene TRBV6-6; D may be TRBD1 (6 bases). This CDR3 has 15 residues. Germline V gives CDR1 MNHNY, CDR2 SVGAGI (reference sequence). The V gene lost 2 bases and the J gene lost 5 bases, with 15 bases spanning the gap. CDR3 protein: CASSYGEGGRYGYTF. The CDR3 DNA follows: TGTGCCAGCAGTTACGGTGAGGGGGGCCGATATGGCTACACCTTC.

This clone is a singleton in its sample. In the same sample, other DNA sequences code for this CDR3. This chain connects TRBV29-1 to TRBJ2-7; TRBD1 matches at 7 bases. The length of the CDR3 is 12 residues. Germline V gives CDR1 SQVTM, CDR2 ANQGSEA. The ends lost 6 bases at V and 2 bases at J; junction bases unmatched: 4. Here the CDR3 reads CSVGTDTYEQYF. For the CDR3, the DNA is TGCAGCGTGGGGACAGACACCTACGAGCAGTACTTC.

The chain is built from TRBV10-1 and TRBJ2-7; 8 bases match TRBD1. The junction had 7 bases not matched to a gene; V was cut back by 6 bases and J by 6 bases. CDR3 length equals 13 residues. CDR1 WNHNN and CDR2 SYGVQD come from the germline V gene (reference sequence). Written as DNA, the CDR3 is TGCGCCAGCAGGCGACAGGGGCGTCTCGAGCAGTACTTC. Translation gives CASRRQGRLEQYF.

The chain uses TRBV27 and TRBJ2-1; perhaps TRBD2 as D (6 bases). The CDR3 runs 18 residues. The V end lost 1 base, the J end lost 5 bases, and 21 bases lay between the germline ends. The germline gives CDR1 MNHEY, CDR2 SMNVEV (reference sequence). Here the CDR3 reads CASSLLAGLLTTHNEQFF. CDR3 in DNA: TGTGCCAGCAGTTTATTGGCGGGGCTGCTCACCACACACAATGAGCAGTTCTTC.

With respect to this clone: A read error likely explains this, since a far larger clone differs by one base. The J gene is TRBJ2-5, the V gene TRBV29-1; 8 bases match TRBD1. The ends lost 5 bases at V and 5 bases at J; junction bases unmatched: 7. Germline CDR1 SQVTM, CDR2 ANQGSEA. This CDR3 is 13 amino acids long. DNA for the CDR3: TGCAGCGTTTCTGTGACAGGGGCGGAGACCCAGTACTTC. It specifies CSVSVTGAETQYF.

This clone came up once. One junction end does not reproduce the germline sequence, and a read error may be involved. The CDR3 loop reads CASRDYSEAFF. In DNA form, the CDR3 reads TGCGCCAGCAGGGATTATTCTGAAGCTTTCTTT. The chain uses TRBV5-7 and TRBJ1-1; tentative D call: TRBD1 (5 bases). TRBV5-7 is reported as an ORF; its role is uncertain. The CDR3 length is 11 residues.

This chain links TRBV5-1 with TRBJ1-2, with TRBD1 matching 7 bases. The CDR3 totals 15 residues. Germline assignment: CDR1 SGHRS and CDR2 YFSETQ. V trimming: 4 bases; J trimming: 2 bases; junction bases outside the gene matches: 8. The CDR3 loop reads CASSLSTGTNYGYTF. CDR3 DNA: TGCGCCAGCAGCCTATCGACAGGGACGAACTATGGCTACACCTTC.

This chain connects TRBV11-2 to TRBJ2-7, with TRBD2 identical over 7 bases. The CDR3 spans 15 residues. Germline CDR1 and CDR2: SGHAT and FQNNGV. V shed 6 bases, J shed 2 bases, and the junction held 10 bases outside the gene matches. The DNA for the CDR3 is TGTGCCAGCAGAGCCCTAGCGGTGAGCCCCTACGAGCAGTACTTC. Amino acids: CASRALAVSPYEQYF. Full variable domain (outside the CDR3, taken from reference TRBV11-2 and TRBJ2-7): EAGVAQSPRYKIIEKRQSVAFWCNPISGHATLYWYQQILGQGPKLLIQFQNNGVVDDSQLPKDRFSAERLKGVDSTLKIQPAKLEDSAVYLCASRALAVSPYEQYFGPGTRLTVT.

This clone was seen a handful of times. The rearrangement uses TRBV7-2 and TRBJ1-2; D is uncertain. Looked up from germline, CDR1 is SGHTA and CDR2 is FQGNSA. CDR3 length: 13 residues. The V gene lost 6 bases and the J gene lost 2 bases, with 10 bases spanning the gap. CDR3 region: CASRGDSNYGYTF. As DNA, the CDR3 is TGTGCCAGCAGGGGCGACTCCAACTATGGCTACACCTTC.

Concerning this clone: This probably arose from a read error, given a far larger clone one base away. J is TRBJ2-2 and V is TRBV19; D gene uncertain. CDR1 and CDR2 from the germline V gene are LNHDA and SQIVND (reference sequence). There are 15 residues in the CDR3. CDR3: CAGREGASNTGELFF. CDR3 DNA sequence: TGTGCCGGTAGAGAAGGAGCTTCGAACACCGGGGAGCTGTTTTTT.

On this clone itself: A far bigger clonotype differs at one base, so this is likely a read error. The chain is built from TRBV7-2 and TRBJ1-5, with a tentative D call TRBD1 (5 bases). From germline, CDR1 is SGHTA and CDR2 FQGNSA. With 1 base removed from V and 4 bases from J, the gap between germline ends came to 8 bases. The CDR3 runs to 14 residues. CDR3 coding DNA: TGTGCCAGCAGCTTAGGGACATGGAATCAGCCCCAGCATTTT. It codes for CASSLGTWNQPQHF.

The chain carries TRBV6-4 and TRBJ2-1, with TRBD1 matching over 12 bases. This CDR3 has 16 amino acids. In germline, CDR1 is MRHNA, CDR2 SNTAGT. V lost 0 bases to trimming and J lost 8 bases; unmatched junction nucleotides: 5. The CDR3, as DNA: TGTGCCAGCAGTGACTCGACGGGACAGGGGGCCGATGAGCAGTTCTTC. Translating gives CASSDSTGQGADEQFF.